This section outlines one T cell receptor beta chain sequence together with its context. Data came from immunoSEQ multiplex PCR; TCRdb stores just in-frame clones and leaves some out. The sample has around 130,000 clones; over 75% are singletons. This entry is derived from a study of blood T cell repertoires in COVID-19. The sequenced sample was peripheral blood. The source of this sequence is a man in his 70s with active COVID-19.

The CDR3 nucleotides are TGTGCCAGCAGTTCAGGGGGCGCGGGCACCGGGGAGCTGTTTTTT. This codes for CASSSGGAGTGELFF. The chain couples TRBV6-5 to TRBJ2-2, with 8 bases lining up with TRBD1. J gave up 4 bases and V 4 bases, and 5 bases lay outside the gene matches. This CDR3 contains 15 residues. Germline values: CDR1 MNHEY, CDR2 SVGAGI.